A selection of T cell receptor beta chains follows, all from one sample in a study. TCRdb re-called the RT-PCR reads with MiXCR, one entry per CDR3 protein. The sample consists of hundreds of thousands of distinct CDR3 sequences, 14% of them appearing once. Sequencing used memory CD4+ T cells from blood. The receptors here all came from a female donor in good health, serving as a healthy control. CDR3s include the opening cysteine and the closing phenylalanine or tryptophan. D genes are given only for firm matches. Only part of the rows carry a size: once, few, many, or a class if the clone is expanded.

size: .
D: .
V: TRBV18
J: TRBJ2-3
DNA: TGTGCCAGCTCACCACGAACAGCCGATTTTACAGATACGCAGTATTTT
CDR3: CASSPRTADFTDTQYF

size: few
D: .
V: TRBV5-8
J: TRBJ2-7
DNA: TGTGCCAGCAGCTTGGCGGGGCAGGGCTCCTACGAGCAGTACTTC
CDR3: CASSLAGQGSYEQYF

size: many
D: TRBD1
V: TRBV20-1
J: TRBJ2-7
DNA: TGCAGTGCTAGCCCCGGGACAGTGCCCTACGAGCAGTACTTC
CDR3: CSASPGTVPYEQYF

size: .
D: .
V: TRBV7-2
J: TRBJ2-1
DNA: TGTGCCAGCAGCTTATATTACGGGAGAGACTATGAGCAGTTCTTC
CDR3: CASSLYYGRDYEQFF

size: .
D: .
V: TRBV7-2
J: TRBJ1-2
DNA: TGTGCCAGCAGCTCCTACAGGGACTATGGCTACACCTTC
CDR3: CASSSYRDYGYTF

size: .
D: TRBD2
V: TRBV27
J: TRBJ2-3
DNA: TGTGCCAGCCTCCCACAGGGCTATCGGCTAGCGGGAGAAGTTTTAGGCACAGATACGCAGTATTTT
CDR3: CASLPQGYRLAGEVLGTDTQYF

size: few
D: TRBD2
V: TRBV3-1
J: TRBJ2-3
DNA: TGTGCCAGCAGTTCAACTTGGGGGGGGGATAGCACAGATACGCAGTATTTT
CDR3: CASSSTWGGDSTDTQYF

size: many
D: .
V: TRBV10-3
J: TRBJ2-1
DNA: TGTGCCATCAGTGAGTATACAGGCCCGGATGAGCAGTTCTTC
CDR3: CAISEYTGPDEQFF

size: .
D: TRBD1
V: TRBV5-1
J: TRBJ1-2
DNA: TGCGCCAGCAGTAGGGGACAGGTCCTGTATGGCTACACCTTC
CDR3: CASSRGQVLYGYTF

size: few
D: .
V: TRBV6-6
J: TRBJ1-2
DNA: TGTGCCAGCAGCCTGGGACACAATAACTATGGCTACACCTTC
CDR3: CASSLGHNNYGYTF

size: .
D: .
V: TRBV20-1
J: TRBJ1-6
DNA: TGCAGTGCTAAGGTCAGCACCGATAATTCACCCCTCCACTTT
CDR3: CSAKVSTDNSPLHF

size: .
D: TRBD1
V: TRBV11-2
J: TRBJ1-2
DNA: TGTGCCAGCAGTATCCTGACAGGGATATATGGCTACACCTTC
CDR3: CASSILTGIYGYTF

size: .
D: .
V: TRBV4-2
J: TRBJ2-5
DNA: TGTGCCAGCAGCCAAGACCTGCTGTACGAGACCCAGTACTTC
CDR3: CASSQDLLYETQYF

size: .
D: .
V: TRBV10-2
J: TRBJ2-1
DNA: TGCGCCAGCAGGGAGGGGTCCAGTGGCGGCAATGAGCAGTTCTTC
CDR3: CASREGSSGGNEQFF

size: .
D: TRBD1
V: TRBV5-1
J: TRBJ2-6
DNA: TGCGCCAGCAGCCGGACAGGGGGCGCAGACGGGGCCAACGTCCTGACTTTC
CDR3: CASSRTGGADGANVLTF

size: .
D: TRBD1
V: TRBV29-1
J: TRBJ2-5
DNA: TGCAGCGTTTCAAAGGGGGCTGCGAAAGAGACCCAGTACTTC
CDR3: CSVSKGAAKETQYF

size: .
D: TRBD2
V: TRBV5-1
J: TRBJ2-2
DNA: TGCGCCAGCAGCTTGGACGGACTAGCAAGGTCCGGGGAGCTGTTTTTT
CDR3: CASSLDGLARSGELFF

size: .
D: TRBD2
V: TRBV20-1
J: TRBJ2-1
DNA: TGCAGTGCTGGGCTCCCGGGACTAGCCAATGAGCAGTTCTTC
CDR3: CSAGLPGLANEQFF

size: many
D: .
V: TRBV7-2
J: TRBJ1-5
DNA: TGTGCCAGCAGCTTAGTCGGGACCGCTGATCAGCCCCAGCATTTT
CDR3: CASSLVGTADQPQHF

size: many
D: .
V: TRBV15
J: TRBJ2-2
DNA: TGTGCCACCAGCGGGAGCGCTTACACCGGGGAGCTGTTTTTT
CDR3: CATSGSAYTGELFF

size: many
D: TRBD1
V: TRBV29-1
J: TRBJ2-5
DNA: TGCAGCGTTCGGGGACAGGGAGTTCAGTACTTC
CDR3: CSVRGQGVQYF

size: many
D: .
V: TRBV29-1
J: TRBJ2-3
DNA: TGCAGCGTTGGTCTGGAACGAGATACGCAGTATTTT
CDR3: CSVGLERDTQYF

size: many
D: .
V: TRBV29-1
J: TRBJ2-5
DNA: TGCAGCGTTCTACAAGAGACCCAGTACTTC
CDR3: CSVLQETQYF

size: many
D: TRBD2
V: TRBV12-3/TRBV12-4
J: TRBJ2-4
DNA: TGTGCCAGCAGTCCCCCCGGACTAGCGGGAGGAGGTAACATTCAGTACTTC
CDR3: CASSPPGLAGGGNIQYF

size: few
D: .
V: TRBV6-2/TRBV6-3
J: TRBJ1-5
DNA: TGTGCCAGCAGTTACGGGATCAGAGGCGGAGGCAATCAGCCCCAGCATTTT
CDR3: CASSYGIRGGGNQPQHF

size: many
D: TRBD2
V: TRBV20-1
J: TRBJ2-1
DNA: TGCAGTGCTAGAGCATGGGCGGGAGGAGGGGACAATGAGCAGTTCTTC
CDR3: CSARAWAGGGDNEQFF